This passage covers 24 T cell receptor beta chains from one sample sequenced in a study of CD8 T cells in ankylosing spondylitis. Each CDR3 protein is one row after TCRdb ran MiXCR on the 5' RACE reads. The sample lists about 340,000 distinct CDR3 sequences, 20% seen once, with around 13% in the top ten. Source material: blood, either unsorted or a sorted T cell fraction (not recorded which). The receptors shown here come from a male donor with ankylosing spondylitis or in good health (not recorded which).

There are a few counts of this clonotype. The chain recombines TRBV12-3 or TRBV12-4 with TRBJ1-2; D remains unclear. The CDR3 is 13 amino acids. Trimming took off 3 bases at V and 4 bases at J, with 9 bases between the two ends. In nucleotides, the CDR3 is TGTGCCAGCAGTTTTAACAGCGGCTATGGCTACACCTTC. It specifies CASSFNSGYGYTF.

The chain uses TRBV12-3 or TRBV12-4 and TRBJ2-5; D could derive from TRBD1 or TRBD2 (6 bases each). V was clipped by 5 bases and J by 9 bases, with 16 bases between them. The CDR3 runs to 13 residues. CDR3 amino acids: CASSPGARQAQYF. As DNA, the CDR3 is TGTGCCAGCAGTCCGGGGGCCCGCCAGGCCCAGTACTTC.

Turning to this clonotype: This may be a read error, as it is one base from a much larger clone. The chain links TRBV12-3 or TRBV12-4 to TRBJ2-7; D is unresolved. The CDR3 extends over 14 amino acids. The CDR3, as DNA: TGTACCAGCAGTCGGGTAGGGCAGGACTACGAGCAGTACTTC. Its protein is CTSSRVGQDYEQYF.

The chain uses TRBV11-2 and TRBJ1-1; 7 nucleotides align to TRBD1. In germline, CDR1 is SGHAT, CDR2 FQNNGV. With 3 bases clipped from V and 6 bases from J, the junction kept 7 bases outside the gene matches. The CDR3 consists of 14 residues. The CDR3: CASSFQGVSAEAFF. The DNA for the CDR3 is TGTGCCAGCAGCTTTCAGGGGGTCAGCGCTGAAGCTTTCTTT.

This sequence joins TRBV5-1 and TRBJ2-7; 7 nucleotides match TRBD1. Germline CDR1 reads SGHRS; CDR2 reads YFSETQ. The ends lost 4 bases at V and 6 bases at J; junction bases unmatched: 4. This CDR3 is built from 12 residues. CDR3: CASSPDRAEQYF. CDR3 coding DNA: TGCGCCAGCAGCCCAGACAGGGCCGAGCAGTACTTC. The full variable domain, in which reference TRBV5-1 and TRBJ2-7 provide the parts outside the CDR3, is KAGVTQTPRYLIKTRGQQVTLSCSPISGHRSVSWYQQTPGQGLQFLFEYFSETQRNKGNFPGRFSGRQFSNSRSEMNVSTLELGDSALYLCASSPDRAEQYFGPGTRLTVT.

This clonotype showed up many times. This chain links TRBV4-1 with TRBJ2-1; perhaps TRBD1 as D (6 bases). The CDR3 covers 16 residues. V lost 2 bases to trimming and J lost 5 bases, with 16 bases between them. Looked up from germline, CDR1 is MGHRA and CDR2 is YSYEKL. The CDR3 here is CASSQMERTAHNEQFF. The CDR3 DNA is TGCGCCAGCAGCCAAATGGAACGGACAGCCCACAATGAGCAGTTCTTC.

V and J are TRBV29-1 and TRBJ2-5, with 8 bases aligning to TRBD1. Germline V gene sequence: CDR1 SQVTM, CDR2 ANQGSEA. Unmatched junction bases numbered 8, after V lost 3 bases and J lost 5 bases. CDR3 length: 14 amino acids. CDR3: CSVERTGSGETQYF. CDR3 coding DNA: TGCAGCGTTGAGCGGACAGGGTCGGGCGAGACCCAGTACTTC.

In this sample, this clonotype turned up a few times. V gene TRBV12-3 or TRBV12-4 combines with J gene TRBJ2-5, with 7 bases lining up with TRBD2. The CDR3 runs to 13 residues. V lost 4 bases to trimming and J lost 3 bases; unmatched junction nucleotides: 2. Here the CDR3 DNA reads TGTGCCAGCAGTTCGGCGGGGGAAGAGACCCAGTACTTC. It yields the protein CASSSAGEETQYF.

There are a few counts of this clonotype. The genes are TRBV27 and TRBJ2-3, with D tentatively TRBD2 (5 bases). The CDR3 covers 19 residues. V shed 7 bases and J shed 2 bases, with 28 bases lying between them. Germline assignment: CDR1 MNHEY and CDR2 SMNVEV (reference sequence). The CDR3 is CASNGGPVPADESTDTQYF. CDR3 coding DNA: TGTGCCAGCAACGGAGGCCCGGTCCCGGCGGATGAGTCCACAGATACGCAGTATTTT.

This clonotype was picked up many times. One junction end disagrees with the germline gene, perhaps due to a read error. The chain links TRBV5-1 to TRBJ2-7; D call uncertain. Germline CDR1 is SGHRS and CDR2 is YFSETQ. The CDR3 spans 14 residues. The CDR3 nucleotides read TGTGCCAGCAGCTTAGAAGGCGGAACCTACGAGCAGTACTTC. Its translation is CASSLEGGTYEQYF.

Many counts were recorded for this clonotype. The CDR3 DNA sequence: TGTGCCAGCAGCGGAGGCGGCCTCAAAACCTACGAGCAGTACTTC. Translated: CASSGGGLKTYEQYF. The chain employs TRBV7-9 and TRBJ2-7; D possibly corresponds to TRBD2 (5 bases). Germline CDR1 SEHNR, CDR2 FQNEAQ (reference sequence). Trimming stripped 5 bases from V and 2 bases from J, with 16 bases between. The CDR3 has 15 amino acids.

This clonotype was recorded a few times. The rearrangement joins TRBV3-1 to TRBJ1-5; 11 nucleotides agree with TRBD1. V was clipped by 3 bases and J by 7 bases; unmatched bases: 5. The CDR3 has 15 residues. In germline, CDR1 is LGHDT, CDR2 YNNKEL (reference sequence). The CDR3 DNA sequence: TGTGCCAGCAGCCACGGGACAGGGGGAGGCCAGCCCCAGCATTTT. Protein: CASSHGTGGGQPQHF.

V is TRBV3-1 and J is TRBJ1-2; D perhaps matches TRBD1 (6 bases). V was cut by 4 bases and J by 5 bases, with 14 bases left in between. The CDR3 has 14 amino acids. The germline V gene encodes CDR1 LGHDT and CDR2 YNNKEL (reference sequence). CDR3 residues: CASSLTGGTYGYTF. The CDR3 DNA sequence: TGTGCCAGCAGCCTGACTGGCGGGACATATGGCTACACCTTC.

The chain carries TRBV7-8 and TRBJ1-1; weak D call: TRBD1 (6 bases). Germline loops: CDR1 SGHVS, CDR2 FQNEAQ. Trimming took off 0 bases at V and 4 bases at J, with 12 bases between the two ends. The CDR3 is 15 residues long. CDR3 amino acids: CASSLAPGAGTEAFF. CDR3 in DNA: TGTGCCAGCAGCTTAGCTCCGGGGGCAGGCACTGAAGCTTTCTTT.

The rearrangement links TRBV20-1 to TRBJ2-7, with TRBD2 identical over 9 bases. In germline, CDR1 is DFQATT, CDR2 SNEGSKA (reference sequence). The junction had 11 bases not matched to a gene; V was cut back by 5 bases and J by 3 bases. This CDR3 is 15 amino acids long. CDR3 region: CSAPHIAGVGYEQYF. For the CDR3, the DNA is TGCAGTGCTCCCCATATAGCGGGGGTTGGCTACGAGCAGTACTTC.

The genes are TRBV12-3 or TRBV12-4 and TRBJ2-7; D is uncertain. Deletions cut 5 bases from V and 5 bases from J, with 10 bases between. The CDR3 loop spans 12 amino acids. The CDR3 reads CASSTNHNEQYF. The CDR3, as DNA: TGTGCCAGCAGTACGAATCATAACGAGCAGTACTTC.

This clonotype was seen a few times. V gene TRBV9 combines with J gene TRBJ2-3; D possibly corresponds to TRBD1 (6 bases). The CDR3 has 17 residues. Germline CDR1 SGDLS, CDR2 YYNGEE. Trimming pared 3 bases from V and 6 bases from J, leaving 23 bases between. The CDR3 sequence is CASSADLVGHLTDTQYF. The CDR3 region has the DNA TGTGCCAGCAGCGCCGACCTAGTGGGACACCTTACGGATACGCAGTATTTT.

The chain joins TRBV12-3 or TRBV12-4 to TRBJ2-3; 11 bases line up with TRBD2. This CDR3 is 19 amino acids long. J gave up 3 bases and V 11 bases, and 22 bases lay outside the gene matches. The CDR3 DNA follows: TGTGCCTTCAGGGGTGGGCTAGCGGGGGGCGCGCATCCGACAGATACGCAGTATTTT. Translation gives CAFRGGLAGGAHPTDTQYF.

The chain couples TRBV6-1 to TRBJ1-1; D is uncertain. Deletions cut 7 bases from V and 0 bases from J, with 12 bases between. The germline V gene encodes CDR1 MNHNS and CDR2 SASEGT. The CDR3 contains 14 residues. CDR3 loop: CASTRTAMNTEAFF. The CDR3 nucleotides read TGTGCCAGCACCCGGACGGCCATGAACACTGAAGCTTTCTTT.

The chain's CDR3 is CASSFGQGLMNEQFF. CDR3 coding DNA: TGTGCCAGCAGCTTCGGACAGGGCTTGATGAATGAGCAGTTCTTC. The V and J genes are TRBV7-9 and TRBJ2-1; 8 positions match TRBD1. CDR1 is SEHNR, CDR2 FQNEAQ, per germline (reference sequence). The V gene end was trimmed by 3 bases and the J gene end by 7 bases; junction bases not matched to a gene: 8. The CDR3 has 15 amino acids.

The CDR3 here is CASSYSASTDTQYF. CDR3 nucleotide sequence: TGTGCCAGCAGTTACTCGGCGAGCACAGATACGCAGTATTTT. The gene calls are TRBV6-2 or TRBV6-3 and TRBJ2-3; no definite D call. Looked up from germline, CDR1 is MNHEY and CDR2 is SVGEGT. V was clipped by 0 bases and J by 0 bases, with 4 bases between them. This CDR3 region has 14 residues.

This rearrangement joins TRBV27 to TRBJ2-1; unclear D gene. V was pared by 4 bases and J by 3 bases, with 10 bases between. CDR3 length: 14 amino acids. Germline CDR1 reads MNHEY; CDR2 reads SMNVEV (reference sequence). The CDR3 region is CASSSLGLYNEQFF. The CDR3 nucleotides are TGTGCCAGCAGTTCCCTTGGTCTCTACAATGAGCAGTTCTTC.

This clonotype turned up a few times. CDR3 sequence: CASSLSGLAGGFGTDTQYF. As DNA, the CDR3 is TGTGCCAGCAGCCTATCGGGACTAGCGGGGGGATTCGGCACAGATACGCAGTATTTT. V is TRBV5-6 and J is TRBJ2-3; 15 positions match TRBD2. V trimming: 4 bases; J trimming: 1 base; junction bases outside the gene matches: 10. This CDR3 region has 19 residues. The germline gives CDR1 SGHDT, CDR2 YYEEEE.

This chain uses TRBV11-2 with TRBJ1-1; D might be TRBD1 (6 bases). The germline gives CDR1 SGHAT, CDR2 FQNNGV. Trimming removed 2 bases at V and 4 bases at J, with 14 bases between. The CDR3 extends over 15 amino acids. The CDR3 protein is CASSLRSGAVTEAFF. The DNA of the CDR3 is TGTGCCAGCAGCTTAAGGTCGGGGGCGGTCACTGAAGCTTTCTTT.